This TCR beta chain emerged from a study of blood T cell repertoires in COVID-19. Germline V gene sequence: CDR1 SGHDN, CDR2 FVKESK. The J segment lost 6 bases and the V segment lost 6 bases, leaving 7 bases of the junction unmatched. CDR3 length: 14 residues. Original data processing: Reference gene primer amplification gave estimated nucleated cell counts. Generated by immunoSEQ multiplex PCR, the TCRdb table keeps only in-frame clones and is missing some. V, J and clone size are those of that table, while D and trimming were read from the DNA. The table records approximately 18,000 clones, about 81% of them present only once. This clone has only a few counts.

The clonotype was recovered from a man aged 55 to 70 with acute or convalescent COVID-19. Sequences were obtained from peripheral blood. The chain combines TRBV14 with TRBJ1-1; 10 nucleotides line up with TRBD1. CDR3 sequence (DNA): TGTGCCAGCAGACTTGGGACAGGGGCCGCTGAAGCTTTCTTT. Encoded protein: CASRLGTGAAEAFF. The whole variable domain, remainder taken from reference TRBV14 and TRBJ1-1, is EAGVTQFPSHSVIEKGQTVTLRCDPISGHDNLYWYRRVMGKEIKFLLHFVKESKQDESGMPNNRFLAERTGGTYSTLKVQPAELEDSGVYFCASRLGTGAAEAFFGQGTRLTVV.